Sequencing of this T cell receptor beta chain was carried out in a study of blood T cell repertoires in COVID-19. In the original workflow: Amplification of reference gene primers provided the estimated nucleated cell counts. The table came from immunoSEQ multiplex PCR; TCRdb's copy has only in-frame clones and leaves some out. The D gene and trimming were derived from the DNA, and the V and J assignments and clone size from that table. The repertoire holds approximately 150,000 clones, with about 89% as singletons. Trimming cost V 1 base and J 12 bases; bases outside gene matches: 8. This CDR3 spans 13 amino acids. Germline-derived CDR1 and CDR2 are SEHNR and FQNEAQ (reference sequence).

This receptor was identified in a man between 45 and 60 years old who had recovered from COVID-19. Sequencing was done on a sample of peripheral blood. The V call is TRBV7-9, the J call TRBJ1-1, with 7 bases matching TRBD1. The CDR3 loop reads CASSLVGQGVTFF. The CDR3 DNA reads as TGTGCCAGCAGCTTAGTCGGCCAGGGGGTTACTTTCTTT.